These 12 T cell receptor beta chains share one sample of origin, sequenced in a study of shared clonotypes between healthy human individuals. Only in-frame clones appear in the TCRdb table, and some are missing; sequencing was by immunoSEQ multiplex PCR. Among some 2,500,000 clones, 92% were seen once, and the ten largest hold 0.37%. The sample consisted of naive CD4+ T cells from PBMCs. The subset: CD45RA+ positively selected. The receptor set was obtained from a man aged 18 to 30 in good health. Some clones in this sample may be carry-over from other donors' samples.

In its sample, this clone was seen a few times. The V and J genes are TRBV28 and TRBJ1-2; D remains unclear. Trimming took 5 bases from V and 7 from J, leaving 11 bases between them. Germline V lookup: CDR1 MDHEN, CDR2 SYDVKM. The CDR3 length is 12 residues. This chain's CDR3 is CASSALLRGYTF. The CDR3 DNA reads as TGTGCCAGCAGTGCCTTACTTCGTGGCTACACCTTC.

Regarding this clone: The sample holds other DNA sequences that translate to the same CDR3. This chain uses TRBV7-9 with TRBJ1-1, with D maybe TRBD1 (5 bases). The V gene's germline CDR1 is SEHNR and CDR2 FQNEAQ (reference sequence). The CDR3 consists of 14 residues. V dropped 1 base and J dropped 5 bases, with 11 bases sitting between them. The CDR3 region has the DNA TGTGCCAGCAGCTTAGAGGGGCGCCGGACTGAAGCTTTCTTT. This translates into CASSLEGRRTEAFF.

The chain is built from TRBV5-1 and TRBJ2-7; tentatively, D is TRBD1 (6 bases). Germline V gives CDR1 SGHRS, CDR2 YFSETQ. This CDR3 has 13 residues. V was trimmed by 4 bases and J by 6 bases, leaving 14 bases between them. As DNA, the CDR3 is TGCGCCAGCAGCCGGGGACAAACGGGCGAGCAGTACTTC. Translation: CASSRGQTGEQYF.

The J gene is TRBJ1-1, the V gene TRBV7-2, with 7 nucleotides matching TRBD1. This CDR3 spans 14 amino acids. Trimming cost V 5 bases and J 4 bases; bases outside gene matches: 7. From germline, CDR1 is SGHTA and CDR2 FQGNSA. CDR3 sequence (DNA): TGTGCCAGCAGCCGGCCAAACAGGGGCACTGAAGCTTTCTTT. Its protein product is CASSRPNRGTEAFF.

The chain has TRBV6-6 and TRBJ1-1; 7 bases match TRBD1. The CDR3 extends over 16 amino acids. V shed 2 bases, J shed 6 bases, and the junction held 12 bases outside the gene matches. Germline CDR1 is MNHNY and CDR2 is SVGAGI (reference sequence). The CDR3 protein is CASSYEVGRGGPEAFF. CDR3 bases: TGTGCCAGCAGTTACGAGGTGGGCAGGGGGGGGCCTGAAGCTTTCTTT.

This sequence joins TRBV30 and TRBJ1-2; possibly TRBD1 for D (5 bases). V was clipped by 3 bases and J by 2 bases, with 10 bases between them. There are 13 residues in the CDR3. Germline V lookup: CDR1 GTSNPN, CDR2 SVGIG (reference sequence). The CDR3 here is CAWRETVNYGYTF. The DNA for the CDR3 is TGTGCCTGGAGGGAGACAGTGAACTATGGCTACACCTTC.

The chain employs TRBV2 and TRBJ2-4, with D perhaps matching TRBD1 (5 bases). Germline V gene sequence: CDR1 SNHLY, CDR2 FYNNEI. The CDR3 contains 17 residues. Trimming cost V 4 bases and J 0 bases, with 16 bases left between them. The CDR3 sequence: CASSGRQGATAKNIQYF. The CDR3 nucleotides read TGTGCCAGCAGTGGACGCCAGGGTGCTACAGCCAAAAACATTCAGTACTTC.

This clone was detected once. The V call is TRBV7-3, the J call TRBJ2-5, with 8 positions matching TRBD1. From germline, CDR1 is SGHTA and CDR2 FQGTGA. CDR3 length: 15 residues. The V segment lost 1 base and the J segment 4 bases; nucleotides outside the gene matches: 5. The CDR3 spells CASSLRQGAGETQYF. The CDR3 DNA follows: TGTGCCAGCAGCTTAAGGCAGGGGGCGGGAGAGACCCAGTACTTC.

The chain uses TRBV29-1 and TRBJ2-1; D ambiguous. Germline CDR1 is SQVTM and CDR2 is ANQGSEA. Trimming removed 4 bases at V and 8 bases at J, with 12 bases between. The CDR3 is 12 amino acids. DNA for the CDR3: TGCAGCGTTGTCCCTGGGTCCGATGAGCAGTTCTTC. Translating it yields CSVVPGSDEQFF.

This chain uses TRBV7-9 with TRBJ1-3, with D uncertain. Trimming shortened V by 0 bases and J by 4 bases, and 7 bases separated the two germline ends. Per germline, CDR1 SEHNR and CDR2 FQNEAQ (reference sequence). The CDR3 runs 14 residues. DNA for the CDR3: TGTGCCAGCAGCTTAGCTTCCCCGGGAAACACCATATATTTT. It codes for CASSLASPGNTIYF.

This clone was picked up one time. The sample holds other DNA sequences that translate to the same CDR3. This chain's CDR3 is CASSLASGSSYEQYF. The CDR3 region has the DNA TGTGCCAGCAGCTTAGCCAGCGGGAGCTCCTACGAGCAGTACTTC. This chain uses TRBV7-6 with TRBJ2-7; 8 bases fit TRBD2. CDR1 and CDR2 from the germline V gene are SGHVS and FNYEAQ. V was clipped by 0 bases and J by 0 bases; unmatched bases: 1. CDR3 size: 15 residues.

This chain joins TRBV6-6 and TRBJ1-5; D is unclear. The CDR3 sequence is 15 residues long. Trimming removed 4 bases from V and 3 bases from J, with 13 bases in between. The V gene's germline CDR1 is MNHNY and CDR2 SVGAGI (reference sequence). CDR3 sequence (DNA): TGTGCCAGCAGTTTCAACCAAGGGTTCAATCAGCCCCAGCATTTT. Protein product: CASSFNQGFNQPQHF.